These 22 T cell receptor beta chains were sequenced from one sample in a study of blood T cell repertoires in COVID-19. Only in-frame clones appear in the TCRdb table, and some are missing; sequencing was by immunoSEQ multiplex PCR. The sample carries roughly 100,000 clones, around 73% recorded once. The sample was peripheral blood. These TCRs come from a man aged 55 to 69 with active or convalescent COVID-19.

This clone occurred once. The genes are TRBV6-5 and TRBJ1-3, with TRBD1 as a possible D gene (6 bases). This CDR3 comprises 15 residues. The germline V gene has CDR1 MNHEY and CDR2 SVGAGI. Trimming removed 10 bases from V and 3 bases from J, with 19 bases in between. As DNA, the CDR3 is TGTGCCACCACACAGGGCCCACTTGGTGGAAACACCATATATTTT. Translated: CATTQGPLGGNTIYF.

The chain has TRBV28 and TRBJ1-5; TRBD1 aligns across 9 bases. The CDR3 consists of 16 residues. Germline V gives CDR1 MDHEN, CDR2 SYDVKM. V dropped 6 bases and J dropped 2; count of bases not matched to a gene: 8. The CDR3 protein is CASRFTGGGGNQPQHF. The CDR3 nucleotides are TGTGCCAGCAGATTTACAGGGGGCGGAGGCAATCAGCCCCAGCATTTT. Combining the CDR3 with reference TRBV28 and TRBJ1-5 gives the whole variable domain DVKVTQSSRYLVKRTGEKVFLECVQDMDHENMFWYRQDPGLGLRLIYFSYDVKMKEKGDIPEGYSVSREKKERFSLILESASTNQTSMYLCASRFTGGGGNQPQHFGDGTRLSIL.

The chain has TRBV6-5 and TRBJ2-4, with D possibly TRBD1 on 5 matching bases. The CDR3 covers 15 residues. The ends were cut back, 6 bases at V and 7 bases at J, with 19 bases in the middle. Germline values: CDR1 MNHEY, CDR2 SVGAGI. This CDR3 is CASSPTQGVVNIQYF. CDR3 coding DNA: TGTGCCAGCAGCCCAACCCAGGGTGTCGTGAACATTCAGTACTTC.

The chain carries TRBV3-1 (or the pseudogene TRBV3-2) and TRBJ1-1, with 9 bases lining up with TRBD1. The CDR3 extends over 15 amino acids. V was pared by 4 bases and J by 5 bases, with 8 bases of the junction left unmatched. Germline V gives CDR1 LGHDT, CDR2 YNNKEL (reference sequence). The DNA of the CDR3 is TGTGCCAGCAGCCGAGAGACAGGGGGGCGTACTGAAGCTTTCTTT. It yields the protein CASSRETGGRTEAFF.

This clone has ten or more counts. The J gene is TRBJ2-1, the V gene TRBV6-4; 8 nucleotides agree with TRBD2. The germline CDR1 and CDR2 sequences are MRHNA and SNTAGT. J lost 7 bases, V lost 8 bases, and 13 bases had no gene match. This CDR3 spans 15 amino acids. In DNA form, the CDR3 reads TGTGCCAGCTCTCACTTCCCGGGACTAGAGAATGAGCAGTTCTTC. It translates to CASSHFPGLENEQFF.

This clone was observed a handful of times. The chain uses TRBV29-1 and TRBJ2-3; a weak D match, TRBD1 (6 bases). Germline V gene sequence: CDR1 SQVTM, CDR2 ANQGSEA. Trimming pared 3 bases from V and 0 bases from J, leaving 13 bases between. The length of the CDR3 is 15 residues. The DNA for the CDR3 is TGCAGCGTTGACTTGGCAGGGGTCAGCACAGATACGCAGTATTTT. The encoded protein is CSVDLAGVSTDTQYF.

The rearrangement links TRBV5-8 to TRBJ1-4; no clear D. This CDR3 spans 13 amino acids. V lost 4 bases to trimming and J lost 4 bases, with 8 bases between them. CDR1 SGHTS and CDR2 YDEGEE come from the germline V gene. The CDR3 nucleotides are TGTGCCAGCAGCCGGGAGGGTAATGAAAAACTGTTTTTT. Translated, it gives CASSREGNEKLFF.

This clone has just a few counts. The chain is built from TRBV6-5 and TRBJ1-1; 9 nucleotides match TRBD1. This CDR3 has 15 amino acids. Germline CDR1 MNHEY, CDR2 SVGAGI. V dropped 1 base and J dropped 5; count of bases not matched to a gene: 5. The CDR3 loop is CASSYWGTGLTEAFF. The CDR3 nucleotides read TGTGCCAGCAGTTACTGGGGGACAGGGCTGACTGAAGCTTTCTTT.

This chain joins TRBV19 and TRBJ2-1; D not resolved. The V end lost 4 bases, the J end lost 10 bases, and 17 bases lay between the germline ends. This CDR3 region has 14 residues. Germline V gene lookup returns CDR1 LNHDA and CDR2 SQIVND (reference sequence). The CDR3 reads CASSNHPEAGEQFF. In DNA form, the CDR3 reads TGTGCCAGTAGTAACCACCCCGAAGCCGGGGAGCAGTTCTTC.

The V gene is TRBV6-2 or TRBV6-3, the J gene TRBJ2-1; 12 bases line up with TRBD2. Trimming cost V 5 bases and J 0 bases; bases outside gene matches: 5. The CDR3 spans 17 residues. Germline loops: CDR1 MNHEY, CDR2 SVGEGT. CDR3 in amino acids: CASSQPGLAGSYNEQFF. Here the CDR3 DNA reads TGTGCCAGCAGTCAACCGGGACTAGCGGGCTCCTACAATGAGCAGTTCTTC.

The chain combines TRBV15 with TRBJ2-5, with 9 bases aligning to TRBD2. The CDR3 loop spans 14 amino acids. V dropped 5 bases and J dropped 7; count of bases not matched to a gene: 8. The germline CDR1 and CDR2 sequences are LNHNV and YYDKDF (reference sequence). The CDR3 bases are TGTGCCACCAGCGGGAGAGCGGGAGGTCGGACCCAGTACTTC. Its protein is CATSGRAGGRTQYF.

The chain combines TRBV18 with TRBJ1-3; the D is unclear. Germline CDR1 is KGHSH and CDR2 is LQKENI. Between the trimmed V and J ends, which lost 2 bases and 4 bases, there was a span of 6 bases. CDR3 length: 13 residues. CDR3 loop: CASSPLAGNTIYF. The CDR3, as DNA: TGTGCCAGCTCACCATTAGCAGGAAACACCATATATTTT.

This chain connects TRBV21-1 to TRBJ1-2. TRBV21-1 is tagged as a pseudogene. The CDR3 is made up of 15 amino acids. The CDR3 protein is CASSKPKGGSHGYTF. CDR3 nucleotides: TGTGCCAGCAGCAAACCCAAGGGGGGGTCCCATGGCTACACCTTC.

The chain combines TRBV3-1 (or the pseudogene TRBV3-2) with TRBJ2-1; 7 nucleotides line up with TRBD2. J lost 6 bases, V lost 0 bases, and 5 bases had no gene match. CDR1 and CDR2 from the germline V gene are LGHDT and YNNKEL (reference sequence). The CDR3 covers 15 residues. The CDR3 loop reads CASSQDQGGSNEQFF. The CDR3 bases are TGTGCCAGCAGCCAAGATCAGGGAGGGAGCAATGAGCAGTTCTTC.

The chain is built from TRBV15 and TRBJ2-7, with TRBD2 as a possible D gene (6 bases). Between the trimmed V and J ends, which lost 4 bases and 10 bases, there was a span of 17 bases. The CDR3 is made up of 13 amino acids. From germline, CDR1 is LNHNV and CDR2 YYDKDF (reference sequence). CDR3 region: CATSTRTGTHQYF. The CDR3 DNA reads as TGTGCCACCAGCACCCGGACCGGGACTCATCAGTACTTC.

This sequence joins TRBV7-9 and TRBJ2-3; TRBD2 matches 8 bases. The germline V gene encodes CDR1 SEHNR and CDR2 FQNEAQ (reference sequence). The CDR3 is made up of 16 amino acids. V shed 5 bases, J shed 3 bases, and the junction held 10 bases outside the gene matches. This CDR3 reads CASSPPGTRSTDTQYF. In DNA, the CDR3 is TGTGCCAGCAGCCCCCCCGGGACTAGATCGACAGATACGCAGTATTTT. Full variable domain (remainder filled in from reference TRBV7-9 and TRBJ2-3): DTGVSQNPRHKITKRGQNVTFRCDPISEHNRLYWYRQTLGQGPEFLTYFQNEAQLEKSRLLSDRFSAERPKGSFSTLEIQRTEQGDSAMYLCASSPPGTRSTDTQYFGPGTRLTVL.

The chain joins TRBV27 to TRBJ1-1; a possible D gene is TRBD1 (5 bases). The length of the CDR3 is 15 residues. V dropped 2 bases and J dropped 1 base, with 11 bases sitting between them. Germline assignment: CDR1 MNHEY and CDR2 SMNVEV (reference sequence). DNA of the CDR3: TGTGCCAGCAGTTTAGCGGGGCGGGGGAACACTGAAGCTTTCTTT. This encodes CASSLAGRGNTEAFF.

The CDR3 spells CASSERGSNQPQHF. CDR3 nucleotides: TGTGCCAGCAGCGAAAGGGGTAGCAATCAGCCCCAGCATTTT. V and J are TRBV9 and TRBJ1-5; D might be TRBD1 (5 bases). The CDR3 extends over 14 amino acids. Germline assignment: CDR1 SGDLS and CDR2 YYNGEE. Trimming left V 3 bases short and J 0 bases short, with 7 bases between.

V gene TRBV5-1 combines with J gene TRBJ1-1; the D is unclear. CDR1 is SGHRS, CDR2 YFSETQ, per germline. Trimming removed 0 bases at V and 1 base at J, with 13 bases between. The CDR3 runs to 16 residues. The chain's CDR3 is CASSLGLRDSNTEAFF. The CDR3 DNA reads as TGCGCCAGCAGCTTGGGGCTCCGTGACTCGAACACTGAAGCTTTCTTT.

The chain combines TRBV6-1 with TRBJ1-3; no clear D gene. The CDR3 consists of 14 residues. Germline V gives CDR1 MNHNS, CDR2 SASEGT. Trimming removed 2 bases at V and 0 bases at J, with 5 bases between. The CDR3 spells CASSEPVSGNTIYF. CDR3 DNA sequence: TGTGCCAGCAGTGAACCGGTCTCTGGAAACACCATATATTTT.

The chain's CDR3 is CASTRGDRINSPLHF. The CDR3 region has the DNA TGTGCCAGCACCCGAGGGGACAGGATCAATTCACCCCTCCACTTT. The rearrangement links TRBV28 to TRBJ1-6, with TRBD1 matching over 8 bases. Germline V gives CDR1 MDHEN, CDR2 SYDVKM. Trimming cost V 7 bases and J 7 bases; bases outside gene matches: 9. This CDR3 region has 15 residues.

In its sample, this clone was seen once. This sequence joins TRBV19 and TRBJ2-2; TRBD2 might be the D (5 bases). V was cut by 3 bases and J by 0 bases, with 23 bases left in between. Germline V lookup: CDR1 LNHDA, CDR2 SQIVND (reference sequence). The CDR3 contains 20 residues. The CDR3 sequence: CASSITRARPPITNTGELFF. CDR3 coding DNA: TGTGCCAGTAGTATCACGAGGGCCAGACCCCCGATTACGAACACCGGGGAGCTGTTTTTT.